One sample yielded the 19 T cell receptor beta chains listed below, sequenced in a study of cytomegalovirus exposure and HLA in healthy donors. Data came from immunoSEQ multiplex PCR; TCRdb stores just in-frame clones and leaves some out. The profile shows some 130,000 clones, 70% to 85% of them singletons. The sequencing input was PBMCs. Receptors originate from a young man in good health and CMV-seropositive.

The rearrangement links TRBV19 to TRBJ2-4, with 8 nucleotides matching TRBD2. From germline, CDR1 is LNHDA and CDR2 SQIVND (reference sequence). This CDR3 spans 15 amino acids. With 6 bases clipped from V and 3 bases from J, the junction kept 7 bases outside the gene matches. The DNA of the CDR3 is TGTGCCAGTAGACCCCCGGGAGGGAACAAAAACATTCAGTACTTC. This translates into CASRPPGGNKNIQYF.

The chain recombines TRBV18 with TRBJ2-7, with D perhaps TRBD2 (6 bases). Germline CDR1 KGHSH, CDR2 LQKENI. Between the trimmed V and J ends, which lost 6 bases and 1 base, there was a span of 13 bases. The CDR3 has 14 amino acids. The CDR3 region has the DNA TGTGCCAGCTCTCACGGGACTGGGTCCTACGAGCAGTACTTC. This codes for CASSHGTGSYEQYF.

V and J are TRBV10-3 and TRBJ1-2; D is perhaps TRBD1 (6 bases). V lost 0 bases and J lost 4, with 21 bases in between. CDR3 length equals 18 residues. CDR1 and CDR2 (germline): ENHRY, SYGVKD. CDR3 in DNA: TGTGCCATCAGTGAGTCATTAAGGACAGCTTCTACATTCTATGGCTACACCTTC. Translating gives CAISESLRTASTFYGYTF.

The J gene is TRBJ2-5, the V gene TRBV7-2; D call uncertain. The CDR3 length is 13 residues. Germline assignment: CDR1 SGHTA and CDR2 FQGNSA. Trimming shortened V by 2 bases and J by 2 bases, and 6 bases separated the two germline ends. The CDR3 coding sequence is TGTGCCAGCAGCTTAAACTTTCAAGAGACCCAGTACTTC. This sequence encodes CASSLNFQETQYF. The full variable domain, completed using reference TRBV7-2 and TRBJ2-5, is GAGVSQSPSNKVTEKGKDVELRCDPISGHTALYWYRQSLGQGLEFLIYFQGNSAPDKSGLPSDRFSAERTGGSVSTLTIQRTQQEDSAVYLCASSLNFQETQYFGPGTRLLVL.

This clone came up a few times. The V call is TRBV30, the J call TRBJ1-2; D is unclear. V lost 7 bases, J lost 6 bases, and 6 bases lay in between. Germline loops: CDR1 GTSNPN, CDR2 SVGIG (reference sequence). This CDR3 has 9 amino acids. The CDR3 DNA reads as TGTGCCTCTTCTAATGGCTACACCTTC. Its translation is CASSNGYTF.

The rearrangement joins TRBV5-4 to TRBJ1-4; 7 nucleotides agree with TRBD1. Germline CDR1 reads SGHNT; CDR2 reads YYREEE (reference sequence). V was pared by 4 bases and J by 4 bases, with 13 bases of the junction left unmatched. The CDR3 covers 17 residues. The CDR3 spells CASSRAEGAPGNEKLFF. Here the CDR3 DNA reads TGTGCCAGCAGCCGGGCGGAGGGGGCGCCCGGTAATGAAAAACTGTTTTTT.

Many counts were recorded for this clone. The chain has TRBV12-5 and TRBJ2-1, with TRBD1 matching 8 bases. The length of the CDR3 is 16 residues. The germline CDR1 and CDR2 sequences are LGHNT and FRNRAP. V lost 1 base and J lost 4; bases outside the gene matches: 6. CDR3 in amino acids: CASGLDRGSRYNEQFF. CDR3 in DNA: TGTGCTAGTGGTTTGGACAGGGGGTCTAGATACAATGAGCAGTTCTTC. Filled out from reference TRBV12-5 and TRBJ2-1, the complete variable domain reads DARVTQTPRHKVTEMGQEVTMRCQPILGHNTVFWYRQTMMQGLELLAYFRNRAPLDDSGMPKDRFSAEMPDATLATLKIQPSEPRDSAVYFCASGLDRGSRYNEQFFGPGTRLTVL.

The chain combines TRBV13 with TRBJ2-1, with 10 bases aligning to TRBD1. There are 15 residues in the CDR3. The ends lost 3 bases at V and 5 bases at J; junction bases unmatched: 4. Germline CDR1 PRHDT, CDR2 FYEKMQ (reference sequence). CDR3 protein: CASSLDRGINNEQFF. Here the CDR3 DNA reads TGTGCCAGCAGCTTGGACAGGGGGATCAACAATGAGCAGTTCTTC.

The CDR3 here is CAWTITKGRETQYF. In DNA form, the CDR3 reads TGTGCCTGGACCATCACAAAGGGGCGGGAGACCCAGTACTTC. The V call is TRBV30, the J call TRBJ2-5, with D perhaps TRBD1 (5 bases). Deletions cut 4 bases from V and 5 bases from J, with 17 bases between. Germline V gives CDR1 GTSNPN, CDR2 SVGIG (reference sequence). The CDR3 runs to 14 residues.

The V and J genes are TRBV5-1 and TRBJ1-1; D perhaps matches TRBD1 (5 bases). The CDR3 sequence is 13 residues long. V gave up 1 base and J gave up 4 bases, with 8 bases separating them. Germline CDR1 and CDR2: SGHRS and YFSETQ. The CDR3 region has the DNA TGCGCCAGCAGCTTGACGGGGGGCACTGAAGCTTTCTTT. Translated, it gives CASSLTGGTEAFF.

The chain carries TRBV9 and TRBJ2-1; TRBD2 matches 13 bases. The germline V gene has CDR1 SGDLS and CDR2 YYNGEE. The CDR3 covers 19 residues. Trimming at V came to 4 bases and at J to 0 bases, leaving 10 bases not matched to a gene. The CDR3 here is CASSPSRTSGGLSYNEQFF. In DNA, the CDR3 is TGTGCCAGCAGCCCATCTCGGACTAGCGGGGGCCTCTCCTACAATGAGCAGTTCTTC.

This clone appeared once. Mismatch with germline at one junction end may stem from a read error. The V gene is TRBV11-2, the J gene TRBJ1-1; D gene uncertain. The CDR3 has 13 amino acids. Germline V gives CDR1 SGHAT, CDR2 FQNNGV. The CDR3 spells CASSLLAATNEVF. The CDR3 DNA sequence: TGTGCCAGCAGCTTATTGGCAGCGACCAACGAGGTCTTT.

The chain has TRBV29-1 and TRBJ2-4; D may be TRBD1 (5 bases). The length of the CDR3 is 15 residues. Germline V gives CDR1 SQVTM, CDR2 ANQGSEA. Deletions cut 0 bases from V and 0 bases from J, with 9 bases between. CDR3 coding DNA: TGCAGCGTTGAAGAGGGGCAGCTAGCCAAAAACATTCAGTACTTC. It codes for CSVEEGQLAKNIQYF.

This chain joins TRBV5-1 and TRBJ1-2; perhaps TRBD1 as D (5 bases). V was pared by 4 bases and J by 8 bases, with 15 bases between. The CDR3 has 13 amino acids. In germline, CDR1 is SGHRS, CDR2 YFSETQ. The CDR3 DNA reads TGCGCCAGCAGCCAAGCAGGGCCCGGCGGCTACACCTTC. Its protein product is CASSQAGPGGYTF.

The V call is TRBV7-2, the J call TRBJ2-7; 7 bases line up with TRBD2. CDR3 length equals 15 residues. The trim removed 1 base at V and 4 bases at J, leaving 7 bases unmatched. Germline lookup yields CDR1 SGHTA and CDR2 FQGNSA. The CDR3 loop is CASSLVARLAYEQYF. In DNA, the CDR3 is TGTGCCAGCAGCTTAGTAGCTAGACTAGCTTACGAGCAGTACTTC.

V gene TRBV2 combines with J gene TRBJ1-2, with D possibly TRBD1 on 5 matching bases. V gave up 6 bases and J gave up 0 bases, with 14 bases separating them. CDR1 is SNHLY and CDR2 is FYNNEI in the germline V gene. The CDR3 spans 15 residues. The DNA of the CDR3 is TGTGCCAGCAGAACCAGTGCAGGGACTAACTATGGCTACACCTTC. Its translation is CASRTSAGTNYGYTF.

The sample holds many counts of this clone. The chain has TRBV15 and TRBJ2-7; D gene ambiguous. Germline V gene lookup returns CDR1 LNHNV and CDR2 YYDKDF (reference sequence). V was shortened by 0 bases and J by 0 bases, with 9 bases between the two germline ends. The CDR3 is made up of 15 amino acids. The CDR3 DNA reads TGTGCCACCAGCAGAGATCGTGTGGCCTCCTACGAGCAGTACTTC. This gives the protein CATSRDRVASYEQYF.

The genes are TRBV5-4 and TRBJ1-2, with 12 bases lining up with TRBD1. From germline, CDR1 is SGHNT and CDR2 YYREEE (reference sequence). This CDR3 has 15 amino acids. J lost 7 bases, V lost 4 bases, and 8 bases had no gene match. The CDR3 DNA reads TGTGCCAGCAGCGCCCCGGGACAGGGGGCAGGTGGCTACACCTTC. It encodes CASSAPGQGAGGYTF.

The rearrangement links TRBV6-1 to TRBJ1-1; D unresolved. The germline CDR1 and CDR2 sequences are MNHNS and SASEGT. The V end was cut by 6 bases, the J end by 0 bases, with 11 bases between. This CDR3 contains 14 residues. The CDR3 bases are TGTGCCAGCAGAGTATCACAGATGAACACTGAAGCTTTCTTT. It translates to CASRVSQMNTEAFF.